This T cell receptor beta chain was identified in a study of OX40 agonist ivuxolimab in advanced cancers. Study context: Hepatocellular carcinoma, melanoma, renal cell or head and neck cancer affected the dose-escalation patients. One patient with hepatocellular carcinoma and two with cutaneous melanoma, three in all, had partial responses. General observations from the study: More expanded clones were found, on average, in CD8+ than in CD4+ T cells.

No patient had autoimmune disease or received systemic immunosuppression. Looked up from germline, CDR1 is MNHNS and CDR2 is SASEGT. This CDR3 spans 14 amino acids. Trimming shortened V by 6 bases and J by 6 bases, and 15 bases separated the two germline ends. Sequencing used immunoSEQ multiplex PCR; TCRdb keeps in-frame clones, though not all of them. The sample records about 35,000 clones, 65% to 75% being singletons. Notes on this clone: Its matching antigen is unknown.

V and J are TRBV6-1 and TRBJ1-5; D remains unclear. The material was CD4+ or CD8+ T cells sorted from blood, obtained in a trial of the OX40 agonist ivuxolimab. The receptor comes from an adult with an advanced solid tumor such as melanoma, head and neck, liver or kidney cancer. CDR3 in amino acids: CASSETWGLQPQHF. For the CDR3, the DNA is TGTGCCAGCAGCGAAACGTGGGGTCTTCAGCCCCAGCATTTT.